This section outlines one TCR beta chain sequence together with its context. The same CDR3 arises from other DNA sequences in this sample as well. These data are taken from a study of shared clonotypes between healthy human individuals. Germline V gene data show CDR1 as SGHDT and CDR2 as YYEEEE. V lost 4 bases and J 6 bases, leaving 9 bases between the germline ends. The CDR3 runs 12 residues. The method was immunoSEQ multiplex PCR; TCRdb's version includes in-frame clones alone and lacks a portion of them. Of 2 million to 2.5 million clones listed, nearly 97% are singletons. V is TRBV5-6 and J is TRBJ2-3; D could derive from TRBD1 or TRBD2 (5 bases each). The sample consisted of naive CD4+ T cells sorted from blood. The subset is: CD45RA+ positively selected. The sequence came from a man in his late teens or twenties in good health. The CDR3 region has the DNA TGTGCCAGCAGCCTCGAGGGGGATACGCAGTATTTT. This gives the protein CASSLEGDTQYF. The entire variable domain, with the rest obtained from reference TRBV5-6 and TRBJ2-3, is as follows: DAGVTQSPTHLIKTRGQQVTLRCSPKSGHDTVSWYQQALGQGPQFIFQYYEEEERQRGNFPDRFSGHQFPNYSSELNVNALLLGDSALYLCASSLEGDTQYFGPGTRLTVL.